This T cell receptor beta chain was observed in a study of blood T cell repertoires in COVID-19. In the authors' methods: How many nucleated cells were present was estimated from reference gene primer amplification. Using immunoSEQ multiplex PCR, the repertoire was profiled, and TCRdb retains in-frame clones only, with some absent. That table gives V, J and clone size, and the DNA gave D and trimming. The repertoire holds about 400,000 clones, 86% seen once, with just over 7% in the top ten. Germline assignment: CDR1 SEHNR and CDR2 FQNEAQ (reference sequence). The CDR3 consists of 14 residues. Trimming removed 1 base at V and 2 bases at J, with 8 bases between.

Material for sequencing was peripheral blood. The clonotype was recovered from an older woman with COVID-19, enrolled during active disease. The rearrangement uses TRBV7-9 and TRBJ2-5; D possibly corresponds to TRBD2 (6 bases). CDR3 bases: TGTGCCAGCAGCTTAGGTGCGGGGCAAGAGACCCAGTACTTC. It translates to CASSLGAGQETQYF.